The sequence of this T cell receptor beta chain was determined in a study of monozygotic twins with inflammatory bowel disease. Study results and caveats: Treatment differences in immunosuppression may have added variability to the repertoires of patients. There was no way to distinguish the different T cell subtypes. Among IBD patients, TCRbeta diversity (inverse Simpson) was lower than in healthy co-twins.

Turning to this clonotype: The antigen is unknown.

Germline V lookup: CDR1 DFQATT, CDR2 SNEGSKA (reference sequence). The CDR3 is 14 residues long. Each TCR library consumed 3,000 to 4,000 ng of total RNA. TCRdb reprocessed the 5' RACE reads, keeping one entry per CDR3 protein, no DNA. The sample data list 200,000 to 250,000 distinct CDR3 sequences. The source of this sequence is a human donor with ulcerative colitis or Crohn's disease, or a healthy co-twin of an affected twin (not recorded which). Sequenced material: blood. The V and J genes are TRBV20-1 and TRBJ2-3; the D call of TRBD1 rests on TCRdb alone, since no DNA is present to check it. The CDR3 here is CSASHRVATDTQYF.